The 22 T cell receptor beta chains given below trace back to one sample, sequenced in a study of blood T cell repertoires in COVID-19. The method was immunoSEQ multiplex PCR; TCRdb's version includes in-frame clones alone and lacks a portion of them. The data hold about 220,000 clones, with around 81% observed a single time. The sequenced sample consisted of peripheral blood. The receptors stem from a woman aged 65 to 85 with acute or convalescent COVID-19.

V usage is TRBV9 and J usage is TRBJ2-2; 7 bases are a match to TRBD1. Germline CDR1 is SGDLS and CDR2 is YYNGEE. The CDR3 spans 16 residues. Trimming at V came to 2 bases and at J to 2 bases, leaving 6 bases not matched to a gene. CDR3 bases: TGTGCCAGCAGCGTTTCGACAGGGTTAAACACCGGGGAGCTGTTTTTT. It translates to CASSVSTGLNTGELFF. Drawing the rest from reference TRBV9 and TRBJ2-2, the complete variable domain is DSGVTQTPKHLITATGQRVTLRCSPRSGDLSVYWYQQSLDQGLQFLIQYYNGEERAKGNILERFSAQQFPDLHSELNLSSLELGDSALYFCASSVSTGLNTGELFFGEGSRLTVL.

This chain uses TRBV27 with TRBJ1-1, with D perhaps matching TRBD1 (6 bases). There are 13 residues in the CDR3. The germline V gene has CDR1 MNHEY and CDR2 SMNVEV (reference sequence). V was shortened by 3 bases and J by 11 bases, with 16 bases between the two germline ends. DNA of the CDR3: TGTGCCAGCAGTTTCGTCAGGGGAGAATCGGCTTTCTTT. This gives the protein CASSFVRGESAFF.

The V call is TRBV3-1 (or the pseudogene TRBV3-2), the J call TRBJ1-2; 12 nucleotides match TRBD1. This CDR3 has 14 residues. With V trimmed by 8 bases and J by 8 bases, 9 bases remained unmatched. Germline assignment: CDR1 LGHDT and CDR2 YNNKEL (reference sequence). The CDR3 is CASRGDRGLGGYTF. As DNA, the CDR3 is TGTGCCAGCCGAGGGGACAGGGGGCTAGGAGGCTACACCTTC.

The rearrangement uses TRBV5-8 and TRBJ2-7, with 8 nucleotides matching TRBD1. Germline values: CDR1 SGHTS, CDR2 YDEGEE. The CDR3 length is 16 residues. V dropped 2 bases and J dropped 3; count of bases not matched to a gene: 10. CDR3 coding DNA: TGTGCCAGCAGCTTCGAATCGGGGACAGGATACTACGAGCAGTACTTC. Translation gives CASSFESGTGYYEQYF.

The chain is built from TRBV6-5 and TRBJ2-3, with a weak D call TRBD1 (5 bases). CDR3 length equals 13 residues. V was shortened by 6 bases and J by 5 bases, with 12 bases between the two germline ends. The germline V gene has CDR1 MNHEY and CDR2 SVGAGI. The CDR3 spells CASRDTARDTQYF. The CDR3 DNA follows: TGTGCCAGCAGGGACACCGCCAGAGATACGCAGTATTTT.

V is TRBV11-2 and J is TRBJ2-2, with no clear D. Germline CDR1 SGHAT, CDR2 FQNNGV. Trimming stripped 1 base from V and 4 bases from J, with 4 bases between. The CDR3 covers 13 residues. In nucleotides, the CDR3 is TGTGCCAGCAGCTTAGTCATCACCGGGGAGCTGTTTTTT. Amino acids: CASSLVITGELFF.

The chain recombines TRBV19 with TRBJ1-1; 8 bases align to TRBD1. This CDR3 spans 14 amino acids. Looked up from germline, CDR1 is LNHDA and CDR2 is SQIVND (reference sequence). The J segment lost 7 bases and the V segment lost 5 bases, leaving 9 bases of the junction unmatched. The CDR3 is CASSLDRGSGEAFF. The CDR3 DNA sequence: TGTGCCAGTAGTCTCGACAGGGGTTCGGGTGAAGCTTTCTTT.

V and J are TRBV4-3 and TRBJ2-3; 9 nucleotides line up with TRBD2. J was trimmed by 4 bases and V by 2 bases; bases with no gene match: 7. CDR3 length: 16 amino acids. Germline values: CDR1 LGHNA, CDR2 YSLEER. The CDR3 region has the DNA TGCGCCAGCAGCCAATCAAGCGGGGGGTGGGCAGATACGCAGTATTTT. Translation gives CASSQSSGGWADTQYF.

The rearrangement uses TRBV19 and TRBJ2-1; 7 nucleotides align to TRBD2. This CDR3 contains 14 residues. Trimming cost V 10 bases and J 3 bases; bases outside gene matches: 9. The V gene's germline CDR1 is LNHDA and CDR2 SQIVND (reference sequence). The CDR3 loop reads CATPRWGGYNEQFF. For the CDR3, the DNA is TGTGCCACCCCAAGGTGGGGGGGCTACAATGAGCAGTTCTTC. Combining the CDR3 with reference TRBV19 and TRBJ2-1 gives the whole variable domain DGGITQSPKYLFRKEGQNVTLSCEQNLNHDAMYWYRQDPGQGLRLIYYSQIVNDFQKGDIAEGYSVSREKKESFPLTVTSAQKNPTAFYLCATPRWGGYNEQFFGPGTRLTVL.

The rearrangement links TRBV9 to TRBJ2-3; D might be TRBD2 (6 bases). The germline CDR1 and CDR2 sequences are SGDLS and YYNGEE. V lost 2 bases and J lost 0, with 13 bases in between. The CDR3 runs to 16 residues. The CDR3 DNA sequence: TGTGCCAGCAGCGTGGTGACCGGGACTAGCACAGATACGCAGTATTTT. Translated: CASSVVTGTSTDTQYF.

The rearrangement links TRBV20-1 to TRBJ2-7; the D gene is possibly TRBD2 (7 bases). CDR1 and CDR2 (germline): DFQATT, SNEGSKA (reference sequence). The CDR3 is made up of 16 amino acids. The germline V and J ends were trimmed by 3 bases and 6 bases, with 24 bases remaining between them. As DNA, the CDR3 is TGCAGTGCTAGTAGGGGCGGGGCAGGGGAGGGTTCCGAGCAGTACTTC. Its translation is CSASRGGAGEGSEQYF.

The chain has TRBV28 and TRBJ2-1; a weak D match, TRBD1 (5 bases). Germline V gene sequence: CDR1 MDHEN, CDR2 SYDVKM. The CDR3 spans 12 residues. The V and J ends lost 4 bases and 9 bases respectively, with 10 bases between them. CDR3 coding DNA: TGTGCCAGCAGTTCCTATAGGGGTGAGCAGTTCTTC. Protein product: CASSSYRGEQFF.

This chain uses TRBV2 with TRBJ1-2; TRBD1 aligns across 9 bases. Germline loops: CDR1 SNHLY, CDR2 FYNNEI. V lost 7 bases and J lost 8; bases outside the gene matches: 5. The CDR3 is 12 residues long. The CDR3 bases are TGTGCCAGCACGGGACAGGGAGGGGGCTACACCTTC. Its translation is CASTGQGGGYTF.

V gene TRBV3-1 (or the pseudogene TRBV3-2) combines with J gene TRBJ1-1, with a tentative D call TRBD1 (5 bases). This CDR3 has 14 residues. Germline lookup yields CDR1 LGHDT and CDR2 YNNKEL (reference sequence). Trimming left V 1 base short and J 1 base short, with 7 bases between. CDR3 sequence reads: CASSQGQQNTEAFF. CDR3 bases: TGTGCCAGCAGCCAAGGACAGCAGAACACTGAAGCTTTCTTT.

This clone is a singleton in its sample. This rearrangement joins TRBV9 to TRBJ2-1, with 7 bases aligning to TRBD2. This CDR3 is built from 16 residues. CDR1 is SGDLS and CDR2 is YYNGEE in the germline V gene. J gave up 0 bases and V 4 bases, and 7 bases lay outside the gene matches. The CDR3 loop is CASSIGEGHSYNEQFF. CDR3 bases: TGTGCCAGCAGCATAGGGGAGGGGCACTCCTACAATGAGCAGTTCTTC. The full variable domain, completed using reference TRBV9 and TRBJ2-1, is DSGVTQTPKHLITATGQRVTLRCSPRSGDLSVYWYQQSLDQGLQFLIQYYNGEERAKGNILERFSAQQFPDLHSELNLSSLELGDSALYFCASSIGEGHSYNEQFFGPGTRLTVL.

The gene calls are TRBV6-5 and TRBJ1-2; 7 positions match TRBD1. There are 12 residues in the CDR3. Per germline, CDR1 MNHEY and CDR2 SVGAGI. Germline trimming cut 11 bases from V and 7 bases from J; bases unmatched to any gene: 10. CDR3 DNA: TGTGCCTTAGCGACAGGGACCTTTGGCTACACCTTC. Amino acids: CALATGTFGYTF.

The chain recombines TRBV7-2 with TRBJ2-6; D gene unclear. CDR3 size: 15 residues. The V end was cut by 5 bases, the J end by 0 bases, with 8 bases between. Germline V lookup: CDR1 SGHTA, CDR2 FQGNSA. In DNA form, the CDR3 reads TGTGCCAGCAGCATACTGAGCTCTGGGGCCAACGTCCTGACTTTC. This codes for CASSILSSGANVLTF.

V gene TRBV5-1 combines with J gene TRBJ2-5, with a weak D call TRBD2 (6 bases). CDR1 is SGHRS, CDR2 YFSETQ, per germline. This CDR3 has 14 residues. Trimming cost V 2 bases and J 5 bases, with 13 bases left between them. This chain's CDR3 is CASSFGGSFETQYF. The CDR3 nucleotides read TGCGCCAGCAGCTTCGGGGGAAGTTTCGAGACCCAGTACTTC.

CDR3 amino acids: CASSLGTGGLNTEAFF. In DNA form, the CDR3 reads TGCGCCAGCAGCTTGGGGACAGGGGGCCTGAACACTGAAGCTTTCTTT. The V and J genes are TRBV5-1 and TRBJ1-1; 11 bases align to TRBD1. CDR3 length equals 16 residues. V shed 0 bases, J shed 0 bases, and the junction held 1 base outside the gene matches. The V gene's germline CDR1 is SGHRS and CDR2 YFSETQ.

This clone showed up just a few times. The sample contains more than one DNA sequence encoding this CDR3. The V gene is TRBV24-1, the J gene TRBJ1-2; the D is unclear. Trimming cost V 3 bases and J 3 bases, with 7 bases left between them. This CDR3 is built from 13 residues. CDR1 and CDR2 from the germline V gene are KGHDR and SFDVKD. CDR3 sequence reads: CATSDRHDYGYTF. The CDR3 DNA reads TGTGCCACCAGTGATAGACACGACTATGGCTACACCTTC.

This chain joins TRBV7-3 and TRBJ2-1; TRBD2 agrees at 9 bases. Germline lookup yields CDR1 SGHTA and CDR2 FQGTGA. The trim removed 5 bases at V and 5 bases at J, leaving 7 bases unmatched. CDR3 length: 15 residues. Here the CDR3 reads CASSGSSGGDNEQFF. CDR3 DNA: TGTGCCAGCAGCGGTAGTAGCGGGGGTGACAATGAGCAGTTCTTC.

There are a few counts of this clone. The rearrangement uses TRBV19 and TRBJ1-5; 9 bases map to TRBD1. The germline gives CDR1 LNHDA, CDR2 SQIVND (reference sequence). Germline trimming cut 3 bases from V and 6 bases from J; bases unmatched to any gene: 9. The CDR3 has 16 residues. This chain's CDR3 is CASSIGGTGRAQPQHF. The CDR3 nucleotides are TGTGCCAGTAGTATCGGCGGGACAGGGAGGGCTCAGCCCCAGCATTTT.